The sequence of this T cell receptor (beta chain) was determined in a study of identical twins. Study observations and caveats: Weaker excess twin sharing was observed in beta out-of-frame sequences. Fewer insertions marked abundant cord blood beta clonotypes; young adult naive trended weakly, memory not at all. Compared with models, monozygotic twins showed more out-of-frame TCR alpha sharing. Among out-of-frame alpha sequences shared by twins, low generation probability occurred in excess.

In regard to this clonotype: Its antigen is still unknown.

The CDR3 spans 15 residues. The V gene's germline CDR1 is DFQATT and CDR2 SNEGSKA (reference sequence). V was pared by 4 bases and J by 4 bases, with 20 bases between. TCRdb recomputed calls from the 5' RACE reads with MiXCR, one row per CDR3 protein. The table records under 300,000 distinct CDR3 sequences, about an eighth of them present only once. This TCR was sampled from a woman younger than 35 in good health. The rearrangement joins TRBV20-1 to TRBJ2-7; either TRBD1 or TRBD2 may supply D (8 bases each). The sample was memory (CD45RO+) T cells sorted from blood. This CDR3 is CSATGGRDRTYEQYF. The CDR3 DNA is TGCAGTGCTACGGGGGGGCGGGACAGGACATACGAGCAGTACTTC.